This T cell receptor (beta chain) is from a study of vaccination effects on CD4 cells after COVID-19. Study-level results: Long after vaccination, the clones induced by infection and by vaccine shrank markedly in size.

Notes on this clone: Antigen specificity is unknown.

Profiled with immunoSEQ multiplex PCR; TCRdb holds only in-frame clones, not every one. This table holds tens of thousands of clones, 76% found once. The ViraFEST assay expanded antigen-specific CD4+ T cells with viral peptide pools before sequencing. Cultured cells yielded isolated CD4+ T cells after 10 days. Documented for the person is a PCR-confirmed SARS-CoV-2 infection occurring between March and December 2020. Cultures of a few million PBMC per well contained 10 IU/ml IL-2 plus 10 ug/ml peptides. This TCR came from a human donor who had a prior SARS-CoV-2 infection. The starting material was CD4+ T cells from PBMCs cultured with HIV peptides, obtained before COVID-19 vaccination. This sample's subset: HIV-1 Nef peptide pool negative control/reference culture.

The CDR3 DNA reads TGTGCCAGCAGTGAAAGGGAGGGTAGGAGCACTGAAGCTTTCTTT. Encoded protein: CASSEREGRSTEAFF. This chain uses TRBV6-1 with TRBJ1-1; D remains unclear. V shed 2 bases and J shed 4 bases, with 14 bases lying between them. Germline loops: CDR1 MNHNS, CDR2 SASEGT. The CDR3 is 15 amino acids.